A selection of T cell receptor beta chains follows, all from one sample in a study of identical twins. TCRdb passed the 5' RACE reads through MiXCR, listing each CDR3 protein once. The table records roughly 720,000 distinct CDR3 sequences, 15% to 20% of them present only once. The same sample was also used in a study of T cells expressing NK-cell markers.

Source material: PBMCs. The source is a woman younger than 30 in good health. Each CDR3 is given with its conserved first and last residue. The order of the fields is D gene, J gene, V gene, clone size, CDR3 protein, CDR3 DNA. The D gene is left open where the match is weak. Some rows mark clone size as missing; the rest say once, few, many or name a class of expanded clone.

d_gene: .
j_gene: TRBJ2-7
v_gene: TRBV12-3/TRBV12-4
abundance: many
CDR3aa: CASSFPGRSYEQYF
CDR3nt: TGTGCCAGCAGTTTCCCAGGGCGGTCCTACGAGCAGTACTTC

d_gene: .
j_gene: TRBJ1-5
v_gene: TRBV12-3/TRBV12-4
abundance: few
CDR3aa: CASSPVNQPQHF
CDR3nt: TGTGCCAGCAGTCCAGTAAATCAGCCCCAGCATTTT

d_gene: TRBD2
j_gene: TRBJ2-1
v_gene: TRBV6-5
abundance: few
CDR3aa: CASSYGTSENNEQFF
CDR3nt: TGTGCCAGCAGTTACGGGACTAGCGAGAACAATGAGCAGTTCTTC

d_gene: .
j_gene: TRBJ2-5
v_gene: TRBV15
abundance: .
CDR3aa: CATRRGQETQYF
CDR3nt: TGTGCCACCAGGAGGGGCCAGGAGACCCAGTACTTC

d_gene: TRBD1
j_gene: TRBJ2-1
v_gene: TRBV11-2
abundance: .
CDR3aa: CASSHQDRHPNEQFF
CDR3nt: TGTGCCAGCAGCCACCAGGACAGGCACCCCAATGAGCAGTTCTTC

d_gene: .
j_gene: TRBJ2-5
v_gene: TRBV5-1
abundance: .
CDR3aa: CASTFWDGETQYF
CDR3nt: TGCGCCAGCACCTTTTGGGATGGGGAGACCCAGTACTTC

d_gene: .
j_gene: TRBJ2-2
v_gene: TRBV5-5
abundance: many
CDR3aa: CASTRSRELFF
CDR3nt: TGTGCCAGCACCAGGAGTCGGGAGCTGTTTTTT

d_gene: .
j_gene: TRBJ2-1
v_gene: TRBV12-3/TRBV12-4
abundance: few
CDR3aa: CASSSRDGNEQFF
CDR3nt: TGTGCCAGCAGTTCCCGGGACGGCAATGAGCAGTTCTTC

d_gene: .
j_gene: TRBJ2-1
v_gene: TRBV5-6
abundance: few
CDR3aa: CASSLDSGNEQFF
CDR3nt: TGTGCCAGCAGCCTGGACTCGGGGAATGAGCAGTTCTTC

d_gene: .
j_gene: TRBJ2-1
v_gene: TRBV7-9
abundance: few
CDR3aa: CASSLGEIPLEQFF
CDR3nt: TGTGCCAGCAGCTTAGGGGAGATTCCCTTAGAGCAGTTCTTC

d_gene: .
j_gene: TRBJ1-1
v_gene: TRBV9
abundance: .
CDR3aa: CASSTQSANTEAFF
CDR3nt: TGTGCCAGCAGCACGCAATCGGCGAACACTGAAGCTTTCTTT

d_gene: .
j_gene: TRBJ2-1
v_gene: TRBV7-3
abundance: few
CDR3aa: CASSPRAGKENEQFF
CDR3nt: TGTGCCAGCAGCCCCCGGGCGGGGAAGGAGAATGAGCAGTTCTTC

d_gene: TRBD2
j_gene: TRBJ2-7
v_gene: TRBV15
abundance: few
CDR3aa: CATSSGAGGSYEQYF
CDR3nt: TGTGCCACCAGCAGCGGGGCGGGAGGCTCCTACGAGCAGTACTTC

d_gene: .
j_gene: TRBJ2-3
v_gene: TRBV12-3/TRBV12-4
abundance: few
CDR3aa: CASSLWAGAKDTQYF
CDR3nt: TGTGCCAGCAGTTTATGGGCAGGGGCCAAGGATACGCAGTATTTT

d_gene: .
j_gene: TRBJ2-7
v_gene: TRBV9
abundance: .
CDR3aa: CASSGDRDEQYF
CDR3nt: TGTGCCAGCAGCGGCGACAGAGACGAGCAGTACTTC

d_gene: .
j_gene: TRBJ1-1
v_gene: TRBV6-5
abundance: few
CDR3aa: CASSYSSRGDTEAFF
CDR3nt: TGTGCCAGCAGTTACTCTAGTCGTGGGGACACTGAAGCTTTCTTT

d_gene: .
j_gene: TRBJ2-5
v_gene: TRBV5-1
abundance: .
CDR3aa: CASSLGRKQETQYF
CDR3nt: TGCGCCAGCAGCTTGGGACGGAAGCAGGAGACCCAGTACTTC

d_gene: TRBD1
j_gene: TRBJ2-7
v_gene: TRBV5-1
abundance: .
CDR3aa: CASSADRTYEQYF
CDR3nt: TGCGCCAGCAGCGCGGACAGGACCTACGAGCAGTACTTC

d_gene: TRBD1
j_gene: TRBJ1-1
v_gene: TRBV6-5
abundance: few
CDR3aa: CASSDRAEAFF
CDR3nt: TGTGCCAGCAGTGACAGGGCTGAAGCTTTCTTT

d_gene: .
j_gene: TRBJ2-1
v_gene: TRBV7-2
abundance: few
CDR3aa: CASRVGGTYNEQFF
CDR3nt: TGTGCCAGCAGAGTAGGTGGGACTTACAATGAGCAGTTCTTC

d_gene: TRBD2
j_gene: TRBJ2-1
v_gene: TRBV12-3/TRBV12-4
abundance: many
CDR3aa: CASSLRLALYNEQFF
CDR3nt: TGTGCCAGCAGTTTACGACTAGCACTCTACAATGAGCAGTTCTTC

d_gene: .
j_gene: TRBJ2-7
v_gene: TRBV7-9
abundance: .
CDR3aa: CASSLETGPEQYF
CDR3nt: TGTGCCAGCAGCTTAGAAACAGGGCCCGAGCAGTACTTC

d_gene: .
j_gene: TRBJ2-7
v_gene: TRBV27
abundance: few
CDR3aa: CASRYGEGYEQYF
CDR3nt: TGTGCCAGCCGCTACGGCGAAGGCTACGAGCAGTACTTC

d_gene: TRBD2
j_gene: TRBJ2-7
v_gene: TRBV5-1
abundance: few
CDR3aa: CASSGGLAATYEQYF
CDR3nt: TGCGCCAGCAGCGGCGGACTAGCGGCTACCTACGAGCAGTACTTC

d_gene: .
j_gene: TRBJ1-1
v_gene: TRBV6-6
abundance: few
CDR3aa: CASSSSGEAEAFF
CDR3nt: TGTGCCAGCAGCTCCTCGGGGGAGGCTGAAGCTTTCTTT

d_gene: .
j_gene: TRBJ1-5
v_gene: TRBV9
abundance: .
CDR3aa: CASSVGFGRPQHF
CDR3nt: TGTGCCAGCAGCGTAGGCTTTGGTCGGCCCCAGCATTTT

d_gene: .
j_gene: TRBJ2-5
v_gene: TRBV20-1
abundance: many
CDR3aa: CSARDMREETQYF
CDR3nt: TGCAGTGCTAGAGACATGCGGGAAGAGACCCAGTACTTC

d_gene: .
j_gene: TRBJ2-5
v_gene: TRBV11-2
abundance: .
CDR3aa: CASSSRGPRETQYF
CDR3nt: TGTGCCAGCAGCTCTCGGGGCCCCCGAGAGACCCAGTACTTC

d_gene: .
j_gene: TRBJ2-1
v_gene: TRBV7-2
abundance: .
CDR3aa: CASSSQSIRAYNEQFF
CDR3nt: TGTGCCAGCAGCTCCCAGAGTATCAGAGCCTACAATGAGCAGTTCTTC

d_gene: TRBD2
j_gene: TRBJ2-3
v_gene: TRBV5-1
abundance: .
CDR3aa: CASSDALAATQYF
CDR3nt: TGCGCCAGCAGCGACGCCCTAGCGGCTACGCAGTATTTT

d_gene: TRBD1
j_gene: TRBJ1-1
v_gene: TRBV28
abundance: few
CDR3aa: CASSGRGQVAFF
CDR3nt: TGTGCCAGTTCCGGCAGGGGGCAGGTAGCTTTCTTT

d_gene: TRBD1
j_gene: TRBJ1-6
v_gene: TRBV12-3/TRBV12-4
abundance: few
CDR3aa: CASSRTGERSPLHF
CDR3nt: TGTGCCAGCAGTCGAACAGGGGAACGCTCACCCCTCCACTTT

d_gene: TRBD2
j_gene: TRBJ2-1
v_gene: TRBV20-1
abundance: .
CDR3aa: CSAAEAGASSYNEQFF
CDR3nt: TGCAGTGCCGCGGAAGCGGGGGCTTCCTCCTACAATGAGCAGTTCTTC

d_gene: .
j_gene: TRBJ1-1
v_gene: TRBV12-3/TRBV12-4
abundance: many
CDR3aa: CASSLAGFTEAFF
CDR3nt: TGTGCCAGCAGTTTAGCGGGATTCACTGAAGCTTTCTTT

d_gene: TRBD1
j_gene: TRBJ2-3
v_gene: TRBV29-1
abundance: few
CDR3aa: CSLVSRDRVGHITDTQYF
CDR3nt: TGCAGCTTAGTGTCCCGGGACAGGGTTGGTCATATCACAGATACGCAGTATTTT

d_gene: .
j_gene: TRBJ2-7
v_gene: TRBV12-5
abundance: .
CDR3aa: CASGPEGGRAKEQYF
CDR3nt: TGTGCTAGTGGGCCTGAGGGAGGCAGGGCGAAGGAGCAGTACTTC

d_gene: TRBD2
j_gene: TRBJ2-1
v_gene: TRBV6-1
abundance: many
CDR3aa: CASSGRGSYNEQFF
CDR3nt: TGTGCCAGCAGTGGGCGGGGGTCCTACAATGAGCAGTTCTTC

d_gene: .
j_gene: TRBJ2-3
v_gene: TRBV20-1
abundance: .
CDR3aa: CSVPDRGGTDTQYF
CDR3nt: TGCAGTGTTCCTGACAGGGGAGGGACAGATACGCAGTATTTT

d_gene: TRBD2
j_gene: TRBJ2-1
v_gene: TRBV5-1
abundance: .
CDR3aa: CASSAQPGTSGTVAQFF
CDR3nt: TGCGCCAGCAGCGCCCAACCCGGGACTAGCGGGACTGTGGCGCAGTTCTTC

d_gene: .
j_gene: TRBJ1-1
v_gene: TRBV12-3/TRBV12-4
abundance: few
CDR3aa: CASSFRTLEAFF
CDR3nt: TGTGCCAGCAGTTTCCGAACGCTTGAAGCTTTCTTT

d_gene: TRBD1
j_gene: TRBJ2-7
v_gene: TRBV5-1
abundance: many
CDR3aa: CASSHGTASEQYF
CDR3nt: TGCGCCAGCAGTCATGGGACAGCAAGCGAGCAGTACTTC

d_gene: TRBD1
j_gene: TRBJ1-1
v_gene: TRBV6-5
abundance: .
CDR3aa: CASSSIYRGGFAFF
CDR3nt: TGTGCCAGCAGTTCGATTTACAGGGGAGGTTTTGCTTTCTTT

d_gene: TRBD1
j_gene: TRBJ2-7
v_gene: TRBV7-9
abundance: .
CDR3aa: CASTAGPGQGSYEQYF
CDR3nt: TGTGCCAGCACTGCGGGTCCGGGACAGGGGTCCTACGAGCAGTACTTC

d_gene: .
j_gene: TRBJ2-4
v_gene: TRBV7-2
abundance: .
CDR3aa: CASSSAGQNIQYF
CDR3nt: TGTGCCAGCTCCTCGGCGGGCCAAAACATTCAGTACTTC

d_gene: TRBD2
j_gene: TRBJ2-7
v_gene: TRBV12-3/TRBV12-4
abundance: many
CDR3aa: CASRTRIAGGYEQYF
CDR3nt: TGTGCCAGCAGGACTCGGATAGCGGGGGGATACGAGCAGTACTTC

d_gene: TRBD1
j_gene: TRBJ1-2
v_gene: TRBV12-3/TRBV12-4
abundance: many
CDR3aa: CASSLRTGWDRGYTF
CDR3nt: TGTGCCAGCAGCCTTAGGACAGGGTGGGATCGCGGCTACACCTTC